The sequence of this T cell receptor beta chain was determined in a study of cytomegalovirus exposure and HLA in healthy donors. PCR amplification relied on 60 Vbeta primers (plus 13 Jbeta primers). Generated by immunoSEQ multiplex PCR, the TCRdb table keeps only in-frame clones and is missing some. This sample carries 100,000 or so clones, approximately 74% of them seen once, and the ten largest clones take approximately 2%. Study-level results: The listing of 150 or so TCR beta chains classed them as cytomegalovirus-associated.

CDR1 SGHVS and CDR2 FNYEAQ come from the germline V gene. The CDR3 is 13 amino acids. The V end was cut by 4 bases, the J end by 2 bases, with 8 bases between. Regarding this clone: Its antigen remains unidentified.

The sequence was obtained from a woman between 35 and 50 years old in good health and CMV-seronegative. The sequenced material came from PBMCs. The chain employs TRBV7-6 and TRBJ1-1; maybe TRBD1 (5 bases). CDR3 region: CASSSGQNTEAFF. The CDR3 DNA reads as TGTGCCAGCAGCTCAGGACAAAACACTGAAGCTTTCTTT. The full variable domain, rest sourced from reference TRBV7-6 and TRBJ1-1, is GAGVSQSPRYKVTKRGQDVALRCDPISGHVSLYWYRQALGQGPEFLTYFNYEAQQDKSGLPNDRFSAERPEGSISTLTIQRTEQRDSAMYRCASSSGQNTEAFFGQGTRLTVV.